The following is a T cell receptor (beta chain) sequence with its context. What it binds is not known. This entry belongs to a study of T cells in Graves' hyperthyroidism and ophthalmopathy. General study findings and limits: A model of 13 V-J pairs discriminated ophthalmopathy from stable hyperthyroidism.

Amplification yielded TCR beta CDR3 regions, with RNA transcripts as the source. HTBI primers were used for first-round RT-PCR of the TCR CDR3. TCRdb reprocessed the multiplex PCR reads via MiXCR and lists one record per CDR3 protein. The sample has around 450,000 distinct CDR3 sequences; about 13% are singletons. The definition of stable Graves' hyperthyroidism was no ophthalmopathy progression within 18 months. Patients were aged 18 to 65, had disease duration under 2 months, and had newly diagnosed hyperthyroidism. Based on clinical symptoms, serum thyroxine and TRAb, thyroid ultrasound and orbital computed tomography, diagnoses were reached. The clonotype was recovered from a woman between 18 and 29 years old with Graves' hyperthyroidism. The source material was blood.

The CDR3 bases are TGTGCCAGTAAAGCACAGGGGTACGGCATGAACACTGAAGCTTTCTTT. Its protein is CASKAQGYGMNTEAFF. The V and J genes are TRBV19 and TRBJ1-1; TRBD1 matches at 7 bases. V gave up 7 bases and J gave up 0 bases; unmatched junction bases: 11. Germline V gene lookup returns CDR1 LNHDA and CDR2 SQIVND (reference sequence). The CDR3 has 16 residues.